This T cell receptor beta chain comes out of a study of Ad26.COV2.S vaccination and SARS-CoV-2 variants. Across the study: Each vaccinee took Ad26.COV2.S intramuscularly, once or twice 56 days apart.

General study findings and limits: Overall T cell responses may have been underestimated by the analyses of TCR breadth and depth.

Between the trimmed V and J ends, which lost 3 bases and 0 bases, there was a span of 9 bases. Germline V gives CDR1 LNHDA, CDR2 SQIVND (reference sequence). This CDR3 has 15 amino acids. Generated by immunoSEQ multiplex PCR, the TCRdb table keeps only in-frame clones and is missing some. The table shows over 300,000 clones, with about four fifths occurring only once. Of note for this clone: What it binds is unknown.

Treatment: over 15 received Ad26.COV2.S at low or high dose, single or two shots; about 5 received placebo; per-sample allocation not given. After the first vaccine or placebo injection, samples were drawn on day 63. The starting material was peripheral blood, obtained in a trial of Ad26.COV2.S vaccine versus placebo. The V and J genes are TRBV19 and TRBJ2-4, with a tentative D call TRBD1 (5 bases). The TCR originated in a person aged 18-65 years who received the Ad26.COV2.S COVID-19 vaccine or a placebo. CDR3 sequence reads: CASSITGLAKNIQYF. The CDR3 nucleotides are TGTGCCAGTAGTATTACAGGTCTAGCCAAAAACATTCAGTACTTC.